The 2 T cell receptor beta chains reported below all come from one sample, sequenced in a study of cytomegalovirus exposure and HLA in healthy donors. The PCR used 60 Vbeta and 13 Jbeta primers. Profiling relied on immunoSEQ multiplex PCR, and the TCRdb table lists in-frame clones only, not all of them. The profile shows tens of thousands of clones, roughly 88% of them singletons. Material for sequencing was PBMCs. All receptors come from a woman aged 40 to 55 in good health and CMV-seropositive.

The chain is built from TRBV27 and TRBJ2-7, with 7 nucleotides matching TRBD1. The germline V gene has CDR1 MNHEY and CDR2 SMNVEV (reference sequence). This CDR3 spans 14 amino acids. The V segment lost 3 bases and the J segment 6 bases; nucleotides outside the gene matches: 8. The CDR3 here is CASSLKRGLTEQYF. The CDR3 nucleotides read TGTGCCAGCAGTTTGAAGAGGGGGCTTACCGAGCAGTACTTC.

This chain uses TRBV27 with TRBJ1-4, with D perhaps TRBD1 (5 bases). Germline V gives CDR1 MNHEY, CDR2 SMNVEV (reference sequence). CDR3 length: 14 residues. Deletions cut 5 bases from V and 8 bases from J, with 15 bases between. The CDR3 DNA follows: TGTGCCAGCAGTCCCCGGGCAGGGAGGGAAAAACTGTTTTTT. It translates to CASSPRAGREKLFF. The full variable domain, its missing parts supplied by reference TRBV27 and TRBJ1-4, is EAQVTQNPRYLITVTGKKLTVTCSQNMNHEYMSWYRQDPGLGLRQIYYSMNVEVTDKGDVPEGYKVSRKEKRNFPLILESPSPNQTSLYFCASSPRAGREKLFFGSGTQLSVL.